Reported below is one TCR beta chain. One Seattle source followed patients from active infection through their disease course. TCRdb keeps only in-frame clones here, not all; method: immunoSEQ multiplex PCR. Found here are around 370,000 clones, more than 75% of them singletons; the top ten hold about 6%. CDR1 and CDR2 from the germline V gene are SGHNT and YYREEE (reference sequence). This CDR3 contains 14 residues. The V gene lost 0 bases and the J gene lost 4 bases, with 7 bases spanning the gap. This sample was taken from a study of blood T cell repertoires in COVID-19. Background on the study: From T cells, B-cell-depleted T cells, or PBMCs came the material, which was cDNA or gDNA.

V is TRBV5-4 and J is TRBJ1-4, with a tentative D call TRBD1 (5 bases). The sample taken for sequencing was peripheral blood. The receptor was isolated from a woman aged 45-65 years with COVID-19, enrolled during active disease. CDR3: CASSLGRGNEKLFF. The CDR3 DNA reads TGTGCCAGCAGCTTGGGAAGGGGTAATGAAAAACTGTTTTTT.